The next 12 T cell receptor beta chains were all read from a single sample in a study of blood T cell repertoires in COVID-19. This table comes from immunoSEQ multiplex PCR, and its TCRdb copy is limited to in-frame clones, with some not included. In the table there are 55,000 to 80,000 clones, roughly 80% of which are singletons. Sequencing was done on a sample of peripheral blood. These receptors were taken from an elderly man with active COVID-19.

V and J are TRBV6-5 and TRBJ1-1, with 11 bases lining up with TRBD1. This CDR3 is built from 15 residues. The germline V gene has CDR1 MNHEY and CDR2 SVGAGI. After removal of 6 bases from V and 7 bases from J, the junction contained 10 bases not matched to a gene. CDR3 sequence (DNA): TGTGCCAGCAGACCCGGATGGACAGGGGGCTTTGAAGCTTTCTTT. Encoded protein: CASRPGWTGGFEAFF.

This clone has only one observation. This chain connects TRBV27 to TRBJ1-2, with D unclear. Germline V gene sequence: CDR1 MNHEY, CDR2 SMNVEV (reference sequence). Trimming cost V 6 bases and J 1 base, with 9 bases left between them. This CDR3 has 13 residues. The CDR3 nucleotides are TGTGCCAGCAGAGGCAGACATAACTATGGCTACACCTTC. This codes for CASRGRHNYGYTF.

The V and J genes are TRBV21-1 and TRBJ2-3; the table gives TRBD1 as D, unverified against the DNA. TRBV21-1 is given as a pseudogene. This CDR3 is built from 16 residues. The CDR3 DNA reads as TGTGCCAGCAGCATACATACAGAAGGGGCCACAGATACGCAGTATTTT. Translating gives CASSIHTEGATDTQYF.

This clone has only a few counts. This sequence joins TRBV27 and TRBJ2-7; 12 positions agree with TRBD1. Germline CDR1 and CDR2: MNHEY and SMNVEV (reference sequence). CDR3 length equals 16 residues. V shed 2 bases, J shed 5 bases, and the junction held 7 bases outside the gene matches. Here the CDR3 reads CASSLKGQGASHEQYF. The CDR3 DNA reads as TGTGCCAGCAGTTTAAAGGGACAGGGGGCTTCGCACGAGCAGTACTTC.

The V gene is TRBV5-4, the J gene TRBJ2-1; 10 bases are shared with TRBD2. This CDR3 is 15 amino acids long. The V and J ends lost 2 bases and 4 bases, in that order; junction bases with no gene match: 3. The germline CDR1 and CDR2 sequences are SGHNT and YYREEE (reference sequence). The CDR3 DNA reads TGTGCCAGCAGCTTAGCGGGGGGGCTTTACAATGAGCAGTTCTTC. Residues: CASSLAGGLYNEQFF. The whole variable domain, remainder taken from reference TRBV5-4 and TRBJ2-1, is ETGVTQSPTHLIKTRGQQVTLRCSSQSGHNTVSWYQQALGQGPQFIFQYYREEENGRGNFPPRFSGLQFPNYSSELNVNALELDDSALYLCASSLAGGLYNEQFFGPGTRLTVL.

This rearrangement joins TRBV23-1 to TRBJ1-6, with D tentatively TRBD1 (6 bases). TRBV23-1 is marked as an open reading frame, function uncertain. CDR3 length equals 16 residues. V was pared by 0 bases and J by 9 bases, with 15 bases between. The CDR3 DNA follows: TGCGCCAGCAGTCAATCTGGGGGCTACAGGGCTTCACCCCTCCACTTT. Translation: CASSQSGGYRASPLHF.

The chain combines TRBV20-1 with TRBJ1-6, with D hard to call. The CDR3 sequence is 16 residues long. With 3 bases removed from V and 4 bases from J, the gap between germline ends came to 16 bases. Germline-derived CDR1 and CDR2 are DFQATT and SNEGSKA (reference sequence). CDR3 DNA: TGCAGTGCTAGTCCTAGCGGACGGAGGTATAATTCACCCCTCCACTTT. This gives the protein CSASPSGRRYNSPLHF.

This clone appeared a single time. This sequence joins TRBV6-5 and TRBJ1-2, with D perhaps matching TRBD1 (5 bases). Trimming shortened V by 2 bases and J by 7 bases, and 8 bases separated the two germline ends. This CDR3 is 12 amino acids long. CDR1 MNHEY and CDR2 SVGAGI come from the germline V gene. The CDR3 is CASSYGGAGYTF. The CDR3 DNA follows: TGTGCCAGCAGTTACGGAGGGGCTGGCTACACCTTC.

The chain links TRBV6-5 to TRBJ1-1, with D unresolved. Germline values: CDR1 MNHEY, CDR2 SVGAGI. The germline V and J ends were trimmed by 5 bases and 2 bases, with 9 bases remaining between them. The CDR3 has 13 amino acids. The CDR3 sequence: CASSPYINTEAFF. As DNA, the CDR3 is TGTGCCAGCAGTCCGTACATAAACACTGAAGCTTTCTTT.

The rearrangement joins TRBV6-2 or TRBV6-3 to TRBJ2-7, with D tentatively TRBD1 (6 bases). Per germline, CDR1 MNHEY and CDR2 SVGEGT. The CDR3 is 14 amino acids. The V and J ends lost 3 bases and 6 bases respectively, with 15 bases between them. Here the CDR3 reads CASSYRGGISEQYF. In DNA form, the CDR3 reads TGTGCCAGCAGTTATCGTGGGGGCATATCCGAGCAGTACTTC.

V is TRBV18 and J is TRBJ2-5; D might be TRBD2 (6 bases). The CDR3 sequence is 14 residues long. Germline-derived CDR1 and CDR2 are KGHSH and LQKENI. V was shortened by 2 bases and J by 5 bases, with 12 bases between the two germline ends. The DNA of the CDR3 is TGTGCCAGCTCACCAAGTGGAGGGATCGAGACCCAGTACTTC. Amino acids: CASSPSGGIETQYF.

The rearrangement joins TRBV6-1 to TRBJ1-4; D is undetermined. The CDR3 runs 16 residues. V dropped 0 bases and J dropped 7 bases, with 15 bases sitting between them. CDR1 and CDR2 from the germline V gene are MNHNS and SASEGT. CDR3 DNA: TGTGCCAGCAGTGAAGCGGGCGGGCCCCGGGGTGAAAAACTGTTTTTT. It specifies CASSEAGGPRGEKLFF.